A single TCR beta chain is shown here with its context. The data derive from a study of blood T cell repertoires in COVID-19. About the study: T cells, B-cell-depleted T cells, or PBMCs supplied cDNA or gDNA.

TCRdb's table, derived via immunoSEQ multiplex PCR, lists solely in-frame clones and lacks some. The sample yields roughly 250,000 clones, 90% seen once. J was trimmed by 4 bases and V by 6 bases; bases with no gene match: 4. Germline V CDR1 and CDR2: MNHEY, SVGAGI. CDR3 length equals 15 residues. The source is a woman aged 40 to 50 with acute or convalescent COVID-19. The V and J genes are TRBV6-5 and TRBJ2-3; TRBD2 agrees at 13 bases. The sequencing input was peripheral blood. CDR3: CASRTSGGLSDTQYF. The CDR3 bases are TGTGCCAGCAGGACTAGCGGGGGGTTATCAGATACGCAGTATTTT.